This record concerns one T cell receptor beta chain sequence. Germline V lookup: CDR1 MDHEN, CDR2 SYDVKM. With V trimmed by 3 bases and J by 3 bases, 5 bases remained unmatched. The CDR3 is 15 amino acids. This entry comes from a study of cytomegalovirus exposure and HLA in healthy donors. With 60 Vbeta and 13 Jbeta primers, the PCR was carried out. Per the authors' pipeline: Some 80 million unique TCR beta chains, some 11 million shared, were counted in a later analysis. Profiling relied on immunoSEQ multiplex PCR, and the TCRdb table lists in-frame clones only, not all of them. V, J and clone size are those of that table, while D and trimming were read from the DNA. The data hold roughly 170,000 clones, with 77% observed a single time.

Sequencing was carried out using PBMCs. The sequence derives from a woman in her thirties in good health and CMV-seronegative. This chain joins TRBV28 and TRBJ2-1, with TRBD1 matching over 7 bases. The CDR3 DNA is TGTGCCAGCAGTTTCCGGGACAGACTCTACAATGAGCAGTTCTTC. It translates to CASSFRDRLYNEQFF.